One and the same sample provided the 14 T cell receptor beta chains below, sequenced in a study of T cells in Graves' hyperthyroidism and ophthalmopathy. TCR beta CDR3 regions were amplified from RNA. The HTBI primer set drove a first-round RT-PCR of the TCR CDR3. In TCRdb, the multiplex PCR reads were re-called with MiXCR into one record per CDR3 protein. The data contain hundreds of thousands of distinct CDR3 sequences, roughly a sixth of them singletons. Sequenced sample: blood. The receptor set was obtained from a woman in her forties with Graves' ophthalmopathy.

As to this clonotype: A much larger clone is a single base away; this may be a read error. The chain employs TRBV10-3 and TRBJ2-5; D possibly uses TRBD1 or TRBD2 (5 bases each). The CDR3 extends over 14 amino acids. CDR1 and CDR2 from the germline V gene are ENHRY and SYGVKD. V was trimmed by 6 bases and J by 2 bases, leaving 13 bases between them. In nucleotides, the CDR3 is TGTGCCATCAGAGGGACGATCTTTCAAGAGACCCAGTACTTC. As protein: CAIRGTIFQETQYF.

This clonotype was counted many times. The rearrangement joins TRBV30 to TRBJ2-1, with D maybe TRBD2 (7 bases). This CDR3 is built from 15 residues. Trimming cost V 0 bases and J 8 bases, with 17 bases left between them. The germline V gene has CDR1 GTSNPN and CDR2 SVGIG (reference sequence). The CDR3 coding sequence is TGTGCCTGGAGTGTACTGGCGGGGGCCGGAGATGAGCAGTTCTTC. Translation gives CAWSVLAGAGDEQFF.

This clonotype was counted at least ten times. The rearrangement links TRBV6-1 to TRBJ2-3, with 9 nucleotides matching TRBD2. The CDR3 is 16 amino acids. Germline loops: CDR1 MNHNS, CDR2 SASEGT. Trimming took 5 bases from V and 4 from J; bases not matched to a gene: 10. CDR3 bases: TGTGCCAGCAGTTCTTCCTCAAGCGGGAGGTCAGATACGCAGTATTTT. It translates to CASSSSSSGRSDTQYF.

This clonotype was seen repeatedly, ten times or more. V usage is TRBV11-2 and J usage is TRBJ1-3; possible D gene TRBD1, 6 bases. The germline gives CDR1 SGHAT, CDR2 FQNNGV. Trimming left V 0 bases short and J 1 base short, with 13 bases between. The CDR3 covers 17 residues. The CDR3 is CASSLDARGLSGNTIYF. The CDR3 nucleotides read TGTGCCAGCAGCTTAGACGCTCGGGGGCTGTCTGGAAACACCATATATTTT.

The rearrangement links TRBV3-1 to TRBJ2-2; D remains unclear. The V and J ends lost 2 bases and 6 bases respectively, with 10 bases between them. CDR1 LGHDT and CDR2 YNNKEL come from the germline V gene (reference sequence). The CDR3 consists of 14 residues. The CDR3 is CASSQYQTSGELFF. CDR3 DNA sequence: TGTGCCAGCAGCCAATACCAGACTTCCGGGGAGCTGTTTTTT.

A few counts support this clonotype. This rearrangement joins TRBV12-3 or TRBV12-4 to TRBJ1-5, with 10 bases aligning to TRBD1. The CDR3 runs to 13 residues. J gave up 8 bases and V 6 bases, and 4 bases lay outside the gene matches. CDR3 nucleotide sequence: TGTGCCAGCAGAAGACAGGGGGCTAAGCCCCAGCATTTT. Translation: CASRRQGAKPQHF.

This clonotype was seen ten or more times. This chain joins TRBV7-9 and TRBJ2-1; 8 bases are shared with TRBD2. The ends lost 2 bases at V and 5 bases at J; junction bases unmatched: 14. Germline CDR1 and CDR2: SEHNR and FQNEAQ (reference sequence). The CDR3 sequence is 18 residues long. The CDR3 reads CASSLNLAGGVKNNEQFF. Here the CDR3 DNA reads TGTGCCAGCAGCTTAAACTTGGCGGGGGGCGTTAAAAACAATGAGCAGTTCTTC.

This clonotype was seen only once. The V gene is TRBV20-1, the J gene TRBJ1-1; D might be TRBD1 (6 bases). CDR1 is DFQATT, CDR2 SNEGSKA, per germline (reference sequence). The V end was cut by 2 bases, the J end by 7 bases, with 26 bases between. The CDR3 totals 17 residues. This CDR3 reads CSARSGFTIGGANEAFF. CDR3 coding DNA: TGCAGTGCTAGATCGGGGTTTACGATCGGGGGCGCGAATGAAGCTTTCTTT.

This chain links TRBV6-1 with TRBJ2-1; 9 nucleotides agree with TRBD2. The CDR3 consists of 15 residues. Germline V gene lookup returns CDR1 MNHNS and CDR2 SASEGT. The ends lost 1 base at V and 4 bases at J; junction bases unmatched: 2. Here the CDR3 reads CASSEGLAVYNEQFF. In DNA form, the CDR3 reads TGTGCCAGCAGTGAAGGACTAGCGGTTTACAATGAGCAGTTCTTC.

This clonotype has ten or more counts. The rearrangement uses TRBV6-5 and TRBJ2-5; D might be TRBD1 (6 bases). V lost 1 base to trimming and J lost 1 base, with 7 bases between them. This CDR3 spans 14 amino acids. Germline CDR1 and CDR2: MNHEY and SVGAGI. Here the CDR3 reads CASSYLTGQETQYF. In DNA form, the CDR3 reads TGTGCCAGCAGTTACTTGACAGGCCAAGAGACCCAGTACTTC.

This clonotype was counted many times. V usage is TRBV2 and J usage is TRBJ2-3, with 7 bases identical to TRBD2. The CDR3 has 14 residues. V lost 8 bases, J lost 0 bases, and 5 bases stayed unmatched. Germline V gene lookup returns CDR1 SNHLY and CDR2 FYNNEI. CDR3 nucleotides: TGTGCCAGCGACGAGGGACTAAGCACAGATACGCAGTATTTT. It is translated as CASDEGLSTDTQYF.

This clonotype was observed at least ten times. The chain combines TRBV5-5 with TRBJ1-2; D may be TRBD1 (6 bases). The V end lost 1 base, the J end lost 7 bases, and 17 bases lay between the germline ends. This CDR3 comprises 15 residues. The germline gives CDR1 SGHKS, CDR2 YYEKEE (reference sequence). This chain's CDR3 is CASSLPSTGLGGYTF. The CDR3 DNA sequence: TGTGCCAGCAGCTTGCCGTCTACAGGGCTGGGTGGCTACACCTTC. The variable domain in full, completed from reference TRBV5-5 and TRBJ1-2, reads DAGVTQSPTHLIKTRGQQVTLRCSPISGHKSVSWYQQVLGQGPQFIFQYYEKEERGRGNFPDRFSARQFPNYSSELNVNALLLGDSALYLCASSLPSTGLGGYTFGSGTRLTVV.

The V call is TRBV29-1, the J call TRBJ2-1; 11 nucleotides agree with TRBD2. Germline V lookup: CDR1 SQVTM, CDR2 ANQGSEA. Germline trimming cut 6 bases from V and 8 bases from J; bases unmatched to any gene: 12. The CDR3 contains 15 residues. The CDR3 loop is CSVDTSGSTSDEQFF. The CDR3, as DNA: TGCAGCGTGGACACTAGCGGGAGCACCTCGGATGAGCAGTTCTTC.

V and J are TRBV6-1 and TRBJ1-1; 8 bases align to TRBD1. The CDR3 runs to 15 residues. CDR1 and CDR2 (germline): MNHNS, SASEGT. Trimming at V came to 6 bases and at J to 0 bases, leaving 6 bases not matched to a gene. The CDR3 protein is CASSQGAAMNTEAFF. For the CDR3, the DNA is TGTGCCAGCAGCCAGGGGGCTGCTATGAACACTGAAGCTTTCTTT.